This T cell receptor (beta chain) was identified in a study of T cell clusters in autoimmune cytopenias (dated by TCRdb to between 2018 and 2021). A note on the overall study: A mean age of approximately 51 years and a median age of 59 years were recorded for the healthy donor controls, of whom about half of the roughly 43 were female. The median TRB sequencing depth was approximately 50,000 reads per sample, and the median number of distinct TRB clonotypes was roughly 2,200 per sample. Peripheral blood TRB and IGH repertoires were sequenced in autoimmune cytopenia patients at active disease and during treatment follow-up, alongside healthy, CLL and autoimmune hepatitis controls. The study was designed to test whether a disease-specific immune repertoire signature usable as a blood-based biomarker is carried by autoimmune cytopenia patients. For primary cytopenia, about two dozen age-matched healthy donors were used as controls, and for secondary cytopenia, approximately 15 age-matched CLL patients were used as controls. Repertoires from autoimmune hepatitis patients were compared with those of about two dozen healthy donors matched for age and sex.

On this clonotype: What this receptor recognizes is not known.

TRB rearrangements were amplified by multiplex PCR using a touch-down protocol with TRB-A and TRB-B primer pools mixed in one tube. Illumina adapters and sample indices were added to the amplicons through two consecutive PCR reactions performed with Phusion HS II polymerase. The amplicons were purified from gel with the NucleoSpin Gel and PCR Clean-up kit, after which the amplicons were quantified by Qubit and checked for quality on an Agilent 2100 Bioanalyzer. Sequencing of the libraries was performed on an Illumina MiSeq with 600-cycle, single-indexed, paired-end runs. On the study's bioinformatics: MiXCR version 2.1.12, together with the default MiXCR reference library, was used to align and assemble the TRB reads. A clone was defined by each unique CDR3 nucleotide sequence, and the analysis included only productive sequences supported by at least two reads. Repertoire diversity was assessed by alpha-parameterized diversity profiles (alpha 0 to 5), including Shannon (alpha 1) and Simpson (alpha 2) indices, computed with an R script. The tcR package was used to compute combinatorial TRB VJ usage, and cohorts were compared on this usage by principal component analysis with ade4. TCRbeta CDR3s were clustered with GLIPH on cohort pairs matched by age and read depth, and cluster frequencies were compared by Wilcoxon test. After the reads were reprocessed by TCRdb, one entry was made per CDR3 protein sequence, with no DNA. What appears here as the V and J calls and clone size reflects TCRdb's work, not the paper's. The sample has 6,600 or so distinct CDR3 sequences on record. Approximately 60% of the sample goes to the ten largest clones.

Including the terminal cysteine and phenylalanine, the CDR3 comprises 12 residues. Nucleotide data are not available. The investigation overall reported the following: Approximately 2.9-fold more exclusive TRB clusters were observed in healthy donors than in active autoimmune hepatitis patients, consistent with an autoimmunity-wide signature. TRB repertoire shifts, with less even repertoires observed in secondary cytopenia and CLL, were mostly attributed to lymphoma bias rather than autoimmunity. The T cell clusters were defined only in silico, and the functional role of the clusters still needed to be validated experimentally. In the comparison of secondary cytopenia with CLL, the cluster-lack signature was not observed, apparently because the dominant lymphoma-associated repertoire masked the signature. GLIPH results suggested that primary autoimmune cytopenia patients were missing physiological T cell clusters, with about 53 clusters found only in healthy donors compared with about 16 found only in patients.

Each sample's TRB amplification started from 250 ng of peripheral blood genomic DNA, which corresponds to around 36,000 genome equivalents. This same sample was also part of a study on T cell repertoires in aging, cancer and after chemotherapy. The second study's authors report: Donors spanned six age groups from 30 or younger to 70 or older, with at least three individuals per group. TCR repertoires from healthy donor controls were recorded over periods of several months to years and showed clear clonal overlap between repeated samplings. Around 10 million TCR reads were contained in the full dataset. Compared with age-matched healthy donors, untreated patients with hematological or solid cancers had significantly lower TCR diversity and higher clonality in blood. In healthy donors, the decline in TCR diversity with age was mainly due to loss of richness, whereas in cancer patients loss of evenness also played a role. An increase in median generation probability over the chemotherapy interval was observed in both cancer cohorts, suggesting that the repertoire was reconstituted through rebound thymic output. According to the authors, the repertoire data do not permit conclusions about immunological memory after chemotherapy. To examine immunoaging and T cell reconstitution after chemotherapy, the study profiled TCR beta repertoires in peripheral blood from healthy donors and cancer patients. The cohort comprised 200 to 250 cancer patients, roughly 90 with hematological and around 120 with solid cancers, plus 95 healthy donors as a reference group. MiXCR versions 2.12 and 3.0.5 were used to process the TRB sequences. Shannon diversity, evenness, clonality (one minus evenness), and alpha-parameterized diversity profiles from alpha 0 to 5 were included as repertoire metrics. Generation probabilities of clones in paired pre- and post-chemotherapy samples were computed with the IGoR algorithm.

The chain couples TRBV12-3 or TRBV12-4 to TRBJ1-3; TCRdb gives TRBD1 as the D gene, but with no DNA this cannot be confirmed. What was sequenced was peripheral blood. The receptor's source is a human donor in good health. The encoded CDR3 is CASDRGGNTIYF.